Below, 16 T cell receptor beta chains from the same sample are listed, as sequenced in a study of blood T cell repertoires in COVID-19. Some clones are missing from TCRdb's copy, which holds only in-frame ones; the method was immunoSEQ multiplex PCR. The sample carries more than 95,000 clones, about four fifths recorded once. The sequenced sample consisted of peripheral blood. The receptors were sampled from an elderly woman with active or convalescent COVID-19.

This chain connects TRBV27 to TRBJ1-5; 8 bases fit TRBD1. The CDR3 extends over 15 amino acids. Per the germline V gene, CDR1 is MNHEY and CDR2 is SMNVEV (reference sequence). Trimming cost V 7 bases and J 3 bases; bases outside gene matches: 8. CDR3 protein: CASNPPTGVNQPQHF. The CDR3 DNA sequence: TGTGCCAGCAACCCGCCGACAGGGGTCAATCAGCCCCAGCATTTT.

CDR3 sequence: CAISGPLSGLAGAFESYNEQFF. As DNA, the CDR3 is TGTGCCATCAGTGGTCCACTGTCGGGACTAGCGGGAGCATTTGAAAGCTACAATGAGCAGTTCTTC. The chain uses TRBV10-3 and TRBJ2-1, with TRBD2 matching over 14 bases. CDR1 is ENHRY and CDR2 is SYGVKD in the germline V gene. The V gene end was trimmed by 4 bases and the J gene end by 3 bases; junction bases not matched to a gene: 20. The CDR3 is made up of 22 amino acids.

The rearrangement joins TRBV6-5 to TRBJ1-2; 9 bases agree with TRBD1. The CDR3 spans 14 residues. J lost 4 bases, V lost 8 bases, and 8 bases had no gene match. Germline V gene lookup returns CDR1 MNHEY and CDR2 SVGAGI. The CDR3 DNA reads as TGTGCCAGCTCGGGACAGGGTTTTTCCTATGGCTACACCTTC. Its translation is CASSGQGFSYGYTF.

The V and J genes are TRBV6-5 and TRBJ2-7, with 10 bases identical to TRBD1. V lost 5 bases and J lost 9; bases outside the gene matches: 7. The CDR3 contains 13 residues. Germline CDR1 is MNHEY and CDR2 is SVGAGI. The CDR3 DNA reads as TGTGCCAGCAGTCCGACAGGGGGCGTTGGGCAGTACTTC. Translating it yields CASSPTGGVGQYF.

V usage is TRBV7-9 and J usage is TRBJ1-1; 7 bases fit TRBD1. CDR1 is SEHNR and CDR2 is FQNEAQ in the germline V gene (reference sequence). The CDR3 spans 15 residues. V shed 5 bases and J 2 bases; nucleotides not matched to a gene: 8. CDR3 loop: CASSPRQGPNTEAFF. The DNA for the CDR3 is TGTGCCAGCAGCCCTCGACAGGGCCCTAACACTGAAGCTTTCTTT.

This sequence joins TRBV24-1 and TRBJ2-3, with 10 bases fitting TRBD2. Germline assignment: CDR1 KGHDR and CDR2 SFDVKD. The CDR3 extends over 15 amino acids. After removal of 2 bases from V and 4 bases from J, the junction contained 2 bases not matched to a gene. CDR3 loop: CATSDSSGSADTQYF. CDR3 sequence (DNA): TGTGCCACCAGTGATTCTAGCGGGAGCGCAGATACGCAGTATTTT.

The V gene is TRBV28, the J gene TRBJ1-1; no reliable D call. There are 14 residues in the CDR3. The germline gives CDR1 MDHEN, CDR2 SYDVKM. V was clipped by 2 bases and J by 1 base, with 8 bases between them. The CDR3 loop reads CASSLNAGNTEAFF. CDR3 DNA: TGTGCCAGCAGTTTAAATGCGGGGAACACTGAAGCTTTCTTT. Looking up the rest from reference TRBV28 and TRBJ1-1 gives the full variable domain: DVKVTQSSRYLVKRTGEKVFLECVQDMDHENMFWYRQDPGLGLRLIYFSYDVKMKEKGDIPEGYSVSREKKERFSLILESASTNQTSMYLCASSLNAGNTEAFFGQGTRLTVV.

This chain connects TRBV2 to TRBJ1-6; maybe TRBD1 (5 bases). The CDR3 contains 13 residues. Germline V lookup: CDR1 SNHLY, CDR2 FYNNEI. The ends were cut back, 4 bases at V and 7 bases at J, with 8 bases in the middle. This CDR3 is CASSVTENSPLHF. CDR3 DNA sequence: TGTGCCAGCAGTGTGACAGAGAATTCACCCCTCCACTTT.

V usage is TRBV28 and J usage is TRBJ1-5, with TRBD1 identical over 8 bases. The V segment lost 8 bases and the J segment 7 bases; nucleotides outside the gene matches: 7. This CDR3 is 13 amino acids long. Germline loops: CDR1 MDHEN, CDR2 SYDVKM. The CDR3 spells CASRQGAKQPQHF. The CDR3 DNA reads TGTGCCAGCCGTCAGGGGGCGAAACAGCCCCAGCATTTT. The full variable domain, in which reference TRBV28 and TRBJ1-5 provide the parts outside the CDR3, is DVKVTQSSRYLVKRTGEKVFLECVQDMDHENMFWYRQDPGLGLRLIYFSYDVKMKEKGDIPEGYSVSREKKERFSLILESASTNQTSMYLCASRQGAKQPQHFGDGTRLSIL.

The CDR3 region has the DNA TGTGCCAGCAGTTTAGCGGGAACCGAAGCTTTCTTT. Amino acid sequence: CASSLAGTEAFF. The gene calls are TRBV28 and TRBJ1-1; D gene ambiguous. The CDR3 runs to 12 residues. The germline V gene encodes CDR1 MDHEN and CDR2 SYDVKM. V was clipped by 2 bases and J by 8 bases, with 9 bases between them.

The rearrangement links TRBV7-2 to TRBJ2-7; the D is unclear. Trimming pared 2 bases from V and 1 base from J, leaving 6 bases between. Germline V lookup: CDR1 SGHTA, CDR2 FQGNSA. The CDR3 consists of 13 residues. The chain's CDR3 is CASSLPMSYEQYF. CDR3 in DNA: TGTGCCAGCAGCTTACCTATGTCCTACGAGCAGTACTTC.

The chain carries TRBV5-1 and TRBJ1-1; maybe TRBD1 (5 bases). The CDR3 length is 14 residues. Looked up from germline, CDR1 is SGHRS and CDR2 is YFSETQ. V was shortened by 4 bases and J by 0 bases, with 10 bases between the two germline ends. The CDR3 spells CASSVTVMNTEAFF. CDR3 coding DNA: TGCGCCAGCAGCGTGACAGTGATGAACACTGAAGCTTTCTTT.

This sequence joins TRBV3-1 (or the pseudogene TRBV3-2) and TRBJ1-3; maybe TRBD1 (6 bases). The V and J ends lost 4 bases and 0 bases respectively, with 19 bases between them. Germline V gene data show CDR1 as LGHDT and CDR2 as YNNKEL (reference sequence). The CDR3 has 18 residues. The DNA of the CDR3 is TGTGCCAGCAGCCGGGAACAGAGGGGGTACTCCTCTGGAAACACCATATATTTT. It codes for CASSREQRGYSSGNTIYF.

The chain joins TRBV9 to TRBJ2-5; 9 bases fit TRBD1. Germline CDR1 and CDR2: SGDLS and YYNGEE. V lost 3 bases to trimming and J lost 4 bases; unmatched junction nucleotides: 1. This CDR3 is 13 amino acids long. This chain's CDR3 is CASSEQGAETQYF. For the CDR3, the DNA is TGTGCCAGCAGCGAACAGGGGGCAGAGACCCAGTACTTC.

This clone was recorded a few times. V and J are TRBV27 and TRBJ1-2; D is possibly TRBD1 (5 bases). Trimming removed 2 bases at V and 8 bases at J, with 15 bases between. The germline gives CDR1 MNHEY, CDR2 SMNVEV (reference sequence). CDR3 length equals 14 residues. CDR3 protein: CASSLRGDGLGYTF. The CDR3 DNA follows: TGTGCCAGCAGTTTACGAGGGGACGGACTAGGCTACACCTTC.

Written as DNA, the CDR3 is TGCGCCAGCAGCCCGTTAGCGGGCTCTTCCTACAATGAGCAGTTCTTC. It encodes CASSPLAGSSYNEQFF. The gene calls are TRBV5-1 and TRBJ2-1; 7 bases are shared with TRBD2. After removal of 4 bases from V and 1 base from J, the junction contained 8 bases not matched to a gene. The CDR3 contains 16 residues. The germline gives CDR1 SGHRS, CDR2 YFSETQ.